This T cell receptor beta chain was identified in a study of T cells after yellow fever vaccination. TCRdb passed the 5' RACE reads through MiXCR, listing each CDR3 protein once. Altogether under 300,000 distinct CDR3 sequences are present, over 6.5% being singletons, with the ten largest covering about 0.95%. The CDR3 consists of 16 residues. With 0 bases removed from V and 8 bases from J, the gap between germline ends came to 16 bases. Germline lookup yields CDR1 LGHNA and CDR2 YSLEER. The chain uses TRBV4-3 and TRBJ2-2; D is uncertain. The specimen was CD4+ T cells sorted from PBMCs, collected on the day of the yellow fever booster vaccination. The TCR originated in a man younger than 40 who received the YFV17D yellow fever vaccine. CDR3 in DNA: TGCGCCAGCAGCCAAGAAGGCAACTCGCCAAGGGGGGAGCTGTTTTTT. As protein: CASSQEGNSPRGELFF.